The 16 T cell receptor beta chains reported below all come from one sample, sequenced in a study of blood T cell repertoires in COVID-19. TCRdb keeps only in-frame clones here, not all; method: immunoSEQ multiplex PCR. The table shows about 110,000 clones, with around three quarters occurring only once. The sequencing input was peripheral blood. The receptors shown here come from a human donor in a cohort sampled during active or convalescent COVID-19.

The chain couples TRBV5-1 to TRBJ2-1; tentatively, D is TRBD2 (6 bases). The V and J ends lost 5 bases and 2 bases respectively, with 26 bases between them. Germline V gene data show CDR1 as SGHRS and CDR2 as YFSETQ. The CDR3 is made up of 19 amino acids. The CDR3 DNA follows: TGCGCCAGCAGTTCGCGATGGTGGAGGACGGGGGATACCTACAATGAGCAGTTCTTC. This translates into CASSSRWWRTGDTYNEQFF.

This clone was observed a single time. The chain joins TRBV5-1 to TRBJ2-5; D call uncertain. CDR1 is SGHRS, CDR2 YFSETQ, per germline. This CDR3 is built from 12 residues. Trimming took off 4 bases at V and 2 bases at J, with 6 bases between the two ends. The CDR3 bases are TGCGCCAGCAGCATATCTCAAGAGACCCAGTACTTC. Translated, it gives CASSISQETQYF.

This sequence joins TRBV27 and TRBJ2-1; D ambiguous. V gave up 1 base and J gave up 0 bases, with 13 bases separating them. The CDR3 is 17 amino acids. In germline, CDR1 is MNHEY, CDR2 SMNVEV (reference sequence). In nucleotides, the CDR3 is TGTGCCAGCAGTTTATGGCAGCGACTGAGCTCCTACAATGAGCAGTTCTTC. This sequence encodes CASSLWQRLSSYNEQFF.

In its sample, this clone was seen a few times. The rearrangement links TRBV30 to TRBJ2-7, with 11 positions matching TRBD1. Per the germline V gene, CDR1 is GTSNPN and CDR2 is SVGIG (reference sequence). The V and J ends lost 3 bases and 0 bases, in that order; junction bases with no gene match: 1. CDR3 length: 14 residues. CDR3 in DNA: TGTGCCTGGAGGGGACAGGGGGTCTCCTACGAGCAGTACTTC. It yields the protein CAWRGQGVSYEQYF. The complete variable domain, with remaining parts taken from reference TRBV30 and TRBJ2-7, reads SQTIHQWPATLVQPVGSPLSLECTVEGTSNPNLYWYRQAAGRGLQLLFYSVGIGQISSEVPQNLSASRPQDRQFILSSKKLLLSDSGFYLCAWRGQGVSYEQYFGPGTRLTVT.

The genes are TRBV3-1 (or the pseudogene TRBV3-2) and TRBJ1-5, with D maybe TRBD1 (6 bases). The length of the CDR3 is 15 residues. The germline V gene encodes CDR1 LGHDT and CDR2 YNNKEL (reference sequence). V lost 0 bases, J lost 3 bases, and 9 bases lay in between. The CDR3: CASSQDRGSNQPQHF. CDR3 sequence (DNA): TGTGCCAGCAGCCAAGACAGGGGTTCCAATCAGCCCCAGCATTTT.

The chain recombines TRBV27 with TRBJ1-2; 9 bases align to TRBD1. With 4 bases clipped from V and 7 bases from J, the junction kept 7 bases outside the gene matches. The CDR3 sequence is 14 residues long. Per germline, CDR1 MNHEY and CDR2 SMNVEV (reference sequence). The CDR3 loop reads CASSSPGQGPGYTF. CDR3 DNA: TGTGCCAGCAGTTCCCCGGGACAGGGTCCTGGCTACACCTTC.

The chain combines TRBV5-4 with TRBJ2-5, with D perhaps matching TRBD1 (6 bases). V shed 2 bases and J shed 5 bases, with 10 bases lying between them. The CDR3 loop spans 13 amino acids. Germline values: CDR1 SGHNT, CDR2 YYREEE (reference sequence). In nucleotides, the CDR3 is TGTGCCAGCAGCTTACAGGGCCGGGAGACCCAGTACTTC. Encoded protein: CASSLQGRETQYF.

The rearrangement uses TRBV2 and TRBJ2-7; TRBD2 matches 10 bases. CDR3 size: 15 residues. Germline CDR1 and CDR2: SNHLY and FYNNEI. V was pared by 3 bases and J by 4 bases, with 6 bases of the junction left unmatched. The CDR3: CASSDSSGSLYEQYF. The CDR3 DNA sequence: TGTGCCAGCAGTGACTCTAGCGGGAGTTTGTACGAGCAGTACTTC.

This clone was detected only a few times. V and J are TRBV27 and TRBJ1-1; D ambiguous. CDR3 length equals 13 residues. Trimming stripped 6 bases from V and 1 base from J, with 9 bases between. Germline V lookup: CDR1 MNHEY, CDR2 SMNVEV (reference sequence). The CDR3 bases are TGTGCCAGCAGCTGGGCAGGGAACACTGAAGCTTTCTTT. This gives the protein CASSWAGNTEAFF.

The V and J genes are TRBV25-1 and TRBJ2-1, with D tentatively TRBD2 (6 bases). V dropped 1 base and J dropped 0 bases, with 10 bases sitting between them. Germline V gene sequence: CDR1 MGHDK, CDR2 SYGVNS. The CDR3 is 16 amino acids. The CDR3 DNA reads TGTGCCAGCAGTGAATTTGGGGGGAGCTCCTACAATGAGCAGTTCTTC. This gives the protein CASSEFGGSSYNEQFF.

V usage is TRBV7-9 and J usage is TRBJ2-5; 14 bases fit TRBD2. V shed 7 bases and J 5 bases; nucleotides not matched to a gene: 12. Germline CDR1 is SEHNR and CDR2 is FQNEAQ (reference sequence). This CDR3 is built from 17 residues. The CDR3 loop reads CASIPSPGLAGVETQYF. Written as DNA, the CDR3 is TGTGCCAGCATCCCCTCCCCGGGACTAGCGGGGGTCGAGACCCAGTACTTC. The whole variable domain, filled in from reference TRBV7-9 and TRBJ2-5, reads DTGVSQNPRHKITKRGQNVTFRCDPISEHNRLYWYRQTLGQGPEFLTYFQNEAQLEKSRLLSDRFSAERPKGSFSTLEIQRTEQGDSAMYLCASIPSPGLAGVETQYFGPGTRLLVL.

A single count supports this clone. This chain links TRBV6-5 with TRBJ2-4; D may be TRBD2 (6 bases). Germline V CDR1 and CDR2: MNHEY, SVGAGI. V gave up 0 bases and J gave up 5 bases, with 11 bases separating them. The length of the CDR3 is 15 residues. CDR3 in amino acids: CASSYSSGFQNIQYF. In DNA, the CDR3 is TGTGCCAGCAGTTACTCGAGCGGGTTCCAAAACATTCAGTACTTC.

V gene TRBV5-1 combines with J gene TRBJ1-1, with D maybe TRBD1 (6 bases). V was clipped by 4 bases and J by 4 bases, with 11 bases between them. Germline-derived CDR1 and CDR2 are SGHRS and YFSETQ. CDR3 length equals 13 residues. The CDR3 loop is CASSDTGRTEAFF. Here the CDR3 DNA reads TGCGCCAGCAGCGACACAGGGCGCACTGAAGCTTTCTTT.

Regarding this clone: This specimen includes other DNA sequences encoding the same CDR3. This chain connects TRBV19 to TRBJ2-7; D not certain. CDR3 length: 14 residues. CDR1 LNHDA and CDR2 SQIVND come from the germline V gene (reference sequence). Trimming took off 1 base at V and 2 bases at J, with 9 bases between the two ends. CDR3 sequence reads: CASSIVAGPYEQYF. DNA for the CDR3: TGTGCCAGTAGTATAGTGGCAGGTCCCTACGAGCAGTACTTC. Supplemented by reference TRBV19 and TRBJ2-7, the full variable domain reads DGGITQSPKYLFRKEGQNVTLSCEQNLNHDAMYWYRQDPGQGLRLIYYSQIVNDFQKGDIAEGYSVSREKKESFPLTVTSAQKNPTAFYLCASSIVAGPYEQYFGPGTRLTVT.

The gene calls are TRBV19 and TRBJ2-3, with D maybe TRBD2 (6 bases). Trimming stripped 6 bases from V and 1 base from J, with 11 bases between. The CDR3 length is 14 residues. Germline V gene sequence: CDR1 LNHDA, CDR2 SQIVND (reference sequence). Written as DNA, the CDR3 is TGTGCCAGTAGCCTGGGCGGGGGCACAGATACGCAGTATTTT. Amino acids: CASSLGGGTDTQYF.

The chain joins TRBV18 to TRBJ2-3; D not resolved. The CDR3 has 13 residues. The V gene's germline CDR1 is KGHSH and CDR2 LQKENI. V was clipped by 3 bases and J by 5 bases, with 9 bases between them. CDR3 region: CASSPRLVDTQYF. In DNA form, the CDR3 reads TGTGCCAGCTCACCTCGACTCGTAGATACGCAGTATTTT. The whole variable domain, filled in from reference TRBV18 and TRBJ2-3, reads NAGVMQNPRHLVRRRGQEARLRCSPMKGHSHVYWYRQLPEEGLKFMVYLQKENIIDESGMPKERFSAEFPKEGPSILRIQQVVRGDSAAYFCASSPRLVDTQYFGPGTRLTVL.